Listed below are T cell receptor beta chains from one sample, sequenced in a study of beta chain features in type 1 diabetes. The repertoire was sequenced with immunoSEQ multiplex PCR; TCRdb's copy has only in-frame clones and lacks some. This repertoire shows about 400,000 clones, around 13% found once; its top ten account for approximately 0.015%. The sequenced material came from naive CD4+ T cells from blood. The receptors were gathered from a man between 18 and 29 years old in good health. CDR3s include the opening cysteine and the closing phenylalanine or tryptophan. D genes are given only for firm matches. Part of the rows lack a size; the others show once, few, many or a class for expanded clones.

j_call: TRBJ2-7
d_call: .
v_call: TRBV30
cdr3_length: 12
clone_size: .
cdr3_aa: CAWSVAGTEQYF
cdr3_nt: TGTGCCTGGAGTGTAGCCGGGACAGAGCAGTACTTC

j_call: TRBJ2-7
d_call: TRBD1
v_call: TRBV5-6
cdr3_length: 12
clone_size: .
cdr3_aa: CASRRQGYEQYF
cdr3_nt: TGTGCCAGCAGACGACAGGGCTACGAGCAGTACTTC

j_call: TRBJ2-7
d_call: TRBD1
v_call: TRBV18
cdr3_length: 14
clone_size: .
cdr3_aa: CASSHGTGGSEQYF
cdr3_nt: TGTGCCAGCTCACACGGGACAGGAGGGAGCGAGCAGTACTTC

j_call: TRBJ2-5
d_call: TRBD2
v_call: TRBV15
cdr3_length: 14
clone_size: few
cdr3_aa: CATRGSGRKETQYF
cdr3_nt: TGTGCCACCCGGGGCAGCGGGAGAAAAGAGACCCAGTACTTC

j_call: TRBJ2-7
d_call: .
v_call: TRBV11-2
cdr3_length: 13
clone_size: few
cdr3_aa: CASSLSDGGEQYF
cdr3_nt: TGTGCCAGCAGCTTAAGTGACGGGGGAGAGCAGTACTTC

j_call: TRBJ2-7
d_call: .
v_call: TRBV30
cdr3_length: 12
clone_size: .
cdr3_aa: CAFRGGPYEQYF
cdr3_nt: TGTGCCTTTAGGGGGGGGCCCTACGAGCAGTACTTC

j_call: TRBJ2-7
d_call: .
v_call: TRBV2
cdr3_length: 16
clone_size: few
cdr3_aa: CASSEATGNPPREQYF
cdr3_nt: TGTGCCAGCAGTGAAGCGACCGGGAACCCCCCGCGGGAGCAGTACTTC

j_call: TRBJ1-1
d_call: .
v_call: TRBV28
cdr3_length: 15
clone_size: few
cdr3_aa: CASSLVPGRVAEAFF
cdr3_nt: TGTGCCAGCAGTTTGGTGCCAGGGAGGGTGGCTGAAGCTTTCTTT

j_call: TRBJ2-5
d_call: .
v_call: TRBV5-7
cdr3_length: 15
clone_size: few
cdr3_aa: CASSLGDRFQETQYF
cdr3_nt: TGTGCCAGCAGCTTGGGCGACAGATTTCAAGAGACCCAGTACTTC

j_call: TRBJ1-2
d_call: .
v_call: TRBV19
cdr3_length: 16
clone_size: few
cdr3_aa: CASTCDREECNYGYTF
cdr3_nt: TGTGCCAGTACCTGCGACAGAGAGGAGTGTAACTATGGCTACACCTTC

j_call: TRBJ2-5
d_call: .
v_call: TRBV28
cdr3_length: 13
clone_size: few
cdr3_aa: CASRGDFGKTQYF
cdr3_nt: TGTGCCAGCAGAGGCGATTTCGGGAAGACCCAGTACTTC

j_call: TRBJ1-2
d_call: TRBD1
v_call: TRBV7-2
cdr3_length: 16
clone_size: few
cdr3_aa: CASSKTGGRSLNGYTF
cdr3_nt: TGTGCCAGCAGTAAGACAGGGGGCAGATCCTTGAATGGCTACACCTTC

j_call: TRBJ1-2
d_call: .
v_call: TRBV18
cdr3_length: 13
clone_size: few
cdr3_aa: CASSPSGNYGYTF
cdr3_nt: TGTGCCAGCTCACCGTCCGGGAACTATGGCTACACCTTC

j_call: TRBJ1-2
d_call: TRBD1
v_call: TRBV30
cdr3_length: 14
clone_size: .
cdr3_aa: CAWTPDRGNYGYTF
cdr3_nt: TGTGCCTGGACCCCGGACAGGGGGAACTATGGCTACACCTTC

j_call: TRBJ1-5
d_call: TRBD1
v_call: TRBV29-1
cdr3_length: 12
clone_size: few
cdr3_aa: CSAGQNNQPQHF
cdr3_nt: TGCAGCGCGGGACAGAACAATCAGCCCCAGCATTTT

j_call: TRBJ1-2
d_call: .
v_call: TRBV6-1
cdr3_length: 12
clone_size: few
cdr3_aa: CASSASRDGYTF
cdr3_nt: TGTGCCAGCAGTGCCTCCCGAGATGGCTACACCTTC

j_call: TRBJ2-3
d_call: .
v_call: TRBV6-5
cdr3_length: 14
clone_size: .
cdr3_aa: CASSSRASTDTQYF
cdr3_nt: TGTGCCAGCAGCTCCAGGGCCAGCACAGATACGCAGTATTTT

j_call: TRBJ1-2
d_call: .
v_call: TRBV5-1
cdr3_length: 13
clone_size: .
cdr3_aa: CASSPSRETGYTF
cdr3_nt: TGCGCCAGCAGCCCATCCAGGGAAACTGGCTACACCTTC

j_call: TRBJ1-2
d_call: .
v_call: TRBV28
cdr3_length: 17
clone_size: .
cdr3_aa: CASSLNRVGVPYYGYTF
cdr3_nt: TGTGCCAGCAGTCTTAACAGGGTCGGCGTCCCCTACTATGGCTACACCTTC

j_call: TRBJ1-1
d_call: .
v_call: TRBV7-2
cdr3_length: 13
clone_size: .
cdr3_aa: CASSRTVNTEAFF
cdr3_nt: TGTGCCAGCAGCCGGACAGTGAACACTGAAGCTTTCTTT

j_call: TRBJ2-3
d_call: .
v_call: TRBV5-6
cdr3_length: 13
clone_size: .
cdr3_aa: CASSSDNTDTQYF
cdr3_nt: TGTGCCAGCAGCTCGGACAACACAGATACGCAGTATTTT

j_call: TRBJ2-3
d_call: .
v_call: TRBV4-1
cdr3_length: 13
clone_size: .
cdr3_aa: CASSLWGEDTQYF
cdr3_nt: TGCGCCAGCAGCCTATGGGGAGAAGATACGCAGTATTTT

j_call: TRBJ2-3
d_call: .
v_call: TRBV28
cdr3_length: 13
clone_size: .
cdr3_aa: CASRTPSTDTQYF
cdr3_nt: TGTGCCAGCAGGACACCTAGCACAGATACGCAGTATTTT

j_call: TRBJ2-1
d_call: TRBD1
v_call: TRBV28
cdr3_length: 15
clone_size: .
cdr3_aa: CASSPGQGGFNEQFF
cdr3_nt: TGTGCCAGCAGTCCGGGACAGGGGGGTTTCAATGAGCAGTTCTTC

j_call: TRBJ2-7
d_call: TRBD1
v_call: TRBV19
cdr3_length: 13
clone_size: .
cdr3_aa: CASKSGQGSEQYF
cdr3_nt: TGTGCCAGTAAGTCAGGACAGGGTTCCGAGCAGTACTTC

j_call: TRBJ2-5
d_call: .
v_call: TRBV5-1
cdr3_length: 16
clone_size: .
cdr3_aa: CASSYKPTGLTETQYF
cdr3_nt: TGCGCCAGCAGCTATAAACCAACAGGGTTGACAGAGACCCAGTACTTC

j_call: TRBJ1-1
d_call: .
v_call: TRBV6-5
cdr3_length: 13
clone_size: .
cdr3_aa: CASSGWMNTEAFF
cdr3_nt: TGTGCCAGCAGCGGGTGGATGAACACTGAAGCTTTCTTT

j_call: TRBJ2-6
d_call: .
v_call: TRBV7-9
cdr3_length: 16
clone_size: few
cdr3_aa: CASSARADSGANVLTF
cdr3_nt: TGTGCCAGCAGCGCGAGAGCCGACTCTGGGGCCAACGTCCTGACTTTC

j_call: TRBJ2-5
d_call: TRBD1
v_call: TRBV7-2
cdr3_length: 14
clone_size: few
cdr3_aa: CASSLVGRGETQYF
cdr3_nt: TGTGCCAGCAGCTTAGTTGGCAGGGGGGAGACCCAGTACTTC

j_call: TRBJ2-3
d_call: TRBD2
v_call: TRBV12-5
cdr3_length: 17
clone_size: few
cdr3_aa: CASGLASSGRNIDTQYF
cdr3_nt: TGTGCTAGTGGTTTGGCATCTAGCGGGAGGAATATAGATACGCAGTATTTT

j_call: TRBJ2-1
d_call: TRBD2
v_call: TRBV28
cdr3_length: 17
clone_size: .
cdr3_aa: CASSLLAGAISYNEQFF
cdr3_nt: TGTGCCAGCAGTTTACTAGCGGGGGCGATCTCCTACAATGAGCAGTTCTTC

j_call: TRBJ2-1
d_call: TRBD1
v_call: TRBV5-4
cdr3_length: 13
clone_size: few
cdr3_aa: CASNRQGLYEQFF
cdr3_nt: TGTGCCAGCAACCGACAGGGATTATATGAGCAGTTCTTC

j_call: TRBJ1-2
d_call: TRBD1
v_call: TRBV29-1
cdr3_length: 16
clone_size: .
cdr3_aa: CSVEDSDRGRAYGYTF
cdr3_nt: TGCAGCGTTGAAGATTCGGACAGGGGGCGCGCCTATGGCTACACCTTC

j_call: TRBJ1-1
d_call: TRBD1
v_call: TRBV7-3
cdr3_length: 15
clone_size: .
cdr3_aa: CASSPGTGRNTEAFF
cdr3_nt: TGTGCCAGCAGCCCAGGGACAGGCAGGAACACTGAAGCTTTCTTT

j_call: TRBJ2-3
d_call: TRBD2
v_call: TRBV7-9
cdr3_length: 15
clone_size: .
cdr3_aa: CASQPPGLAGDTQYF
cdr3_nt: TGTGCCAGCCAACCCCCCGGACTAGCGGGAGATACGCAGTATTTT

j_call: TRBJ2-2
d_call: TRBD2
v_call: TRBV30
cdr3_length: 15
clone_size: .
cdr3_aa: CAWSVRTSGKRELFF
cdr3_nt: TGTGCCTGGAGTGTACGGACTAGCGGGAAGAGGGAGCTGTTTTTT

j_call: TRBJ1-2
d_call: .
v_call: TRBV11-2
cdr3_length: 13
clone_size: .
cdr3_aa: CASSLAQGAGYTF
cdr3_nt: TGTGCCAGCAGCTTAGCACAGGGTGCTGGCTACACCTTC

j_call: TRBJ1-1
d_call: .
v_call: TRBV11-3
cdr3_length: 12
clone_size: .
cdr3_aa: CASSLLTGPAFF
cdr3_nt: TGTGCCAGCAGCTTATTAACAGGCCCAGCTTTCTTT

j_call: TRBJ2-3
d_call: .
v_call: TRBV28
cdr3_length: 13
clone_size: .
cdr3_aa: CASRASGTDTQYF
cdr3_nt: TGTGCCAGCAGGGCTAGCGGCACAGATACGCAGTATTTT

j_call: TRBJ2-2
d_call: .
v_call: TRBV9
cdr3_length: 15
clone_size: few
cdr3_aa: CASSVVGQGSGELFF
cdr3_nt: TGTGCCAGCAGCGTAGTAGGGCAGGGGTCCGGGGAGCTGTTTTTT

j_call: TRBJ2-7
d_call: TRBD1
v_call: TRBV30
cdr3_length: 14
clone_size: few
cdr3_aa: CAWTADRGPYEQYF
cdr3_nt: TGTGCCTGGACCGCGGACAGGGGCCCCTACGAGCAGTACTTC

j_call: TRBJ1-5
d_call: .
v_call: TRBV7-9
cdr3_length: 17
clone_size: few
cdr3_aa: CASSSSRVDRGNQPQHF
cdr3_nt: TGTGCCAGCAGCTCATCCCGGGTTGATAGGGGAAATCAGCCCCAGCATTTT

j_call: TRBJ1-4
d_call: TRBD1
v_call: TRBV7-9
cdr3_length: 17
clone_size: .
cdr3_aa: CASSYLGQGATNEKLFF
cdr3_nt: TGTGCCAGCAGCTATCTGGGACAGGGCGCAACTAATGAAAAACTGTTTTTT

j_call: TRBJ1-5
d_call: TRBD1
v_call: TRBV7-2
cdr3_length: 15
clone_size: .
cdr3_aa: CASSPQGGLSQPQHF
cdr3_nt: TGTGCCAGCAGCCCACAAGGGGGCCTCAGTCAGCCCCAGCATTTT

j_call: TRBJ1-2
d_call: TRBD1
v_call: TRBV9
cdr3_length: 15
clone_size: few
cdr3_aa: CASSVDLQGQGGYTF
cdr3_nt: TGTGCCAGCAGCGTAGACTTGCAGGGACAGGGTGGCTACACCTTC

j_call: TRBJ2-5
d_call: TRBD2
v_call: TRBV9
cdr3_length: 15
clone_size: few
cdr3_aa: CASSALAGEGETQYF
cdr3_nt: TGTGCCAGCAGCGCGCTAGCGGGAGAGGGGGAGACCCAGTACTTC

j_call: TRBJ1-1
d_call: .
v_call: TRBV27
cdr3_length: 13
clone_size: .
cdr3_aa: CASSLSRSTEAFF
cdr3_nt: TGTGCCAGCAGTTTGAGTCGATCCACTGAAGCTTTCTTT

j_call: TRBJ2-3
d_call: TRBD2
v_call: TRBV7-9
cdr3_length: 17
clone_size: .
cdr3_aa: CASSWSRSGARPHTQYF
cdr3_nt: TGTGCCAGCAGCTGGTCCCGTAGCGGGGCCCGTCCCCATACGCAGTATTTT

j_call: TRBJ2-1
d_call: TRBD2
v_call: TRBV30
cdr3_length: 16
clone_size: few
cdr3_aa: CAWSGDVAGSYNEQFF
cdr3_nt: TGTGCCTGGAGCGGTGACGTAGCGGGGAGTTACAATGAGCAGTTCTTC

j_call: TRBJ1-1
d_call: .
v_call: TRBV29-1
cdr3_length: 13
clone_size: .
cdr3_aa: CSVEVQWNTEAFF
cdr3_nt: TGCAGCGTTGAGGTACAGTGGAACACTGAAGCTTTCTTT

j_call: TRBJ1-3
d_call: .
v_call: TRBV30
cdr3_length: 11
clone_size: few
cdr3_aa: CAWSGGSTIYF
cdr3_nt: TGTGCCTGGAGTGGAGGGTCCACCATATATTTT

j_call: TRBJ2-1
d_call: TRBD1
v_call: TRBV18
cdr3_length: 12
clone_size: many
cdr3_aa: CASSDRGNEQFF
cdr3_nt: TGTGCCAGCTCGGACAGGGGCAATGAGCAGTTCTTC